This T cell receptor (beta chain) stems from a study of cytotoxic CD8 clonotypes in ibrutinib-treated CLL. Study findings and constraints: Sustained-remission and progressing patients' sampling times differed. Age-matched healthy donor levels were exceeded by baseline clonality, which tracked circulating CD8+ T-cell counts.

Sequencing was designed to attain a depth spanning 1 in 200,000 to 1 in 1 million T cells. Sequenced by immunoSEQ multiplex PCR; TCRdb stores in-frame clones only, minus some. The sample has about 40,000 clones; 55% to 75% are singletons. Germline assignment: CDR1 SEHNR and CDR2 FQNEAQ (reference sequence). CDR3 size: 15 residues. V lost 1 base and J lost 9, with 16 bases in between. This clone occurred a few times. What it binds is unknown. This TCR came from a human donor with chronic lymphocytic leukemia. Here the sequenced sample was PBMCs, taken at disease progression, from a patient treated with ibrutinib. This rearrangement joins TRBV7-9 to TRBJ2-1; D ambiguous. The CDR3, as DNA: TGTGCCAGCAGCTTAGGTGGGAAGGGTACGCCTGAGCAGTTCTTC. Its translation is CASSLGGKGTPEQFF.